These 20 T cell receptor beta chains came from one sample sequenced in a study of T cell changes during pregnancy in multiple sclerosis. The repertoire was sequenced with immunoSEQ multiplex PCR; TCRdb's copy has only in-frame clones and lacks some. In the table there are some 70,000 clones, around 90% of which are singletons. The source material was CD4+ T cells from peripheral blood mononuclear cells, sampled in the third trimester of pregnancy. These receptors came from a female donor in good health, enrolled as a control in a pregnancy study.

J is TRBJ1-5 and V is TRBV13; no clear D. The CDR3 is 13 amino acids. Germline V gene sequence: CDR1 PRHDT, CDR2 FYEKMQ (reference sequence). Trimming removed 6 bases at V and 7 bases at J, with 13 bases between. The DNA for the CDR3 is TGTGCCAGCAGTGTTGGGCAGATCCAGCCCCAGCATTTT. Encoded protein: CASSVGQIQPQHF.

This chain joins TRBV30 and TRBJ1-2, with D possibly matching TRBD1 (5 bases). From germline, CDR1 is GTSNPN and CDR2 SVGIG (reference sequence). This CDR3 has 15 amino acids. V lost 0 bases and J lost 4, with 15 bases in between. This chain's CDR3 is CAWSVHRRRVYGYTF. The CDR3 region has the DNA TGTGCCTGGAGTGTCCACAGGAGAAGAGTCTATGGCTACACCTTC. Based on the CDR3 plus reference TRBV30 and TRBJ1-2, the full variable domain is SQTIHQWPATLVQPVGSPLSLECTVEGTSNPNLYWYRQAAGRGLQLLFYSVGIGQISSEVPQNLSASRPQDRQFILSSKKLLLSDSGFYLCAWSVHRRRVYGYTFGSGTRLTVV.

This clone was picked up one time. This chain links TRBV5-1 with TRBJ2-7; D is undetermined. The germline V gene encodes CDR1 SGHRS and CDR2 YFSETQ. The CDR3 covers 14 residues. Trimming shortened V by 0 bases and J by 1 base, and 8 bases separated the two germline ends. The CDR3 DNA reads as TGCGCCAGCAGCTTGGAAGTCGGTTCCTACGAGCAGTACTTC. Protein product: CASSLEVGSYEQYF.

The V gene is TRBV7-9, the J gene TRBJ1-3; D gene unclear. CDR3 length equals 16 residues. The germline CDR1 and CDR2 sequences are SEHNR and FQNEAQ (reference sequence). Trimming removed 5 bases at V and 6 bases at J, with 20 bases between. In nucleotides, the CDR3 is TGTGCCAGCAGCCCTAGTCCGTTAGGACTGGTAAACACCATATATTTT. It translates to CASSPSPLGLVNTIYF.

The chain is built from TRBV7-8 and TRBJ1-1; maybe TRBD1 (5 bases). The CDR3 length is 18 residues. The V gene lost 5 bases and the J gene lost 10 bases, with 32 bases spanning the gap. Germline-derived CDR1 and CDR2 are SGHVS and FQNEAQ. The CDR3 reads CASSHRTLGVSAAGGAFF. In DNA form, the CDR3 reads TGTGCCAGCAGCCACAGGACCCTGGGGGTTTCGGCTGCCGGGGGAGCTTTCTTT. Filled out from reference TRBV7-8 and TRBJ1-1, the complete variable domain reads GAGVSQSPRYKVAKRGQDVALRCDPISGHVSLFWYQQALGQGPEFLTYFQNEAQLDKSGLPSDRFFAERPEGSVSTLKIQRTQQEDSAVYLCASSHRTLGVSAAGGAFFGQGTRLTVV.

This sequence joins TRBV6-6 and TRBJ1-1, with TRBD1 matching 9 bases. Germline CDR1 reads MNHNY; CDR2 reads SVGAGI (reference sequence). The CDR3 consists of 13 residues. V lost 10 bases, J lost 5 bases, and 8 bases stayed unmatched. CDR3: CATAYRGQTEAFF. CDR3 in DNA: TGTGCCACAGCATACAGGGGGCAAACTGAAGCTTTCTTT.

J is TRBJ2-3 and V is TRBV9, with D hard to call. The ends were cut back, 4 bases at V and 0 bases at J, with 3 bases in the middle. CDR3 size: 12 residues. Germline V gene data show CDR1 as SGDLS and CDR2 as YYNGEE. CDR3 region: CASSISTDTQYF. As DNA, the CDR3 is TGTGCCAGCAGCATAAGCACAGATACGCAGTATTTT. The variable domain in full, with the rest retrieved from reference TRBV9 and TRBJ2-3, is DSGVTQTPKHLITATGQRVTLRCSPRSGDLSVYWYQQSLDQGLQFLIQYYNGEERAKGNILERFSAQQFPDLHSELNLSSLELGDSALYFCASSISTDTQYFGPGTRLTVL.

This CDR3 reads CASSSWLADPYEQYF. The CDR3 DNA sequence: TGTGCCAGCAGCAGCTGGCTAGCGGACCCCTACGAGCAGTACTTC. The J gene is TRBJ2-7, the V gene TRBV11-3, with 7 bases aligning to TRBD2. Per germline, CDR1 SGHNT and CDR2 YENEEA. Trimming cost V 5 bases and J 2 bases; bases outside gene matches: 9. The CDR3 totals 15 residues. Drawing the rest from reference TRBV11-3 and TRBJ2-7, the complete variable domain is EAGVVQSPRYKIIEKKQPVAFWCNPISGHNTLYWYLQNLGQGPELLIRYENEEAVDDSQLPKDRFSAERLKGVDSTLKIQPAELGDSAVYLCASSSWLADPYEQYFGPGTRLTVT.

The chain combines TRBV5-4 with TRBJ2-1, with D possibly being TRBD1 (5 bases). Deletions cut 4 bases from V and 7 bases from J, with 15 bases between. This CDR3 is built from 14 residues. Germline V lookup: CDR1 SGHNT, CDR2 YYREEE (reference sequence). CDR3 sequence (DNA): TGTGCCAGCAGCCCTGGGGCCCTTGGGAATGAGCAGTTCTTC. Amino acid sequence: CASSPGALGNEQFF. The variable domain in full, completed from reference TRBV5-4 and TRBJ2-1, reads ETGVTQSPTHLIKTRGQQVTLRCSSQSGHNTVSWYQQALGQGPQFIFQYYREEENGRGNFPPRFSGLQFPNYSSELNVNALELDDSALYLCASSPGALGNEQFFGPGTRLTVL.

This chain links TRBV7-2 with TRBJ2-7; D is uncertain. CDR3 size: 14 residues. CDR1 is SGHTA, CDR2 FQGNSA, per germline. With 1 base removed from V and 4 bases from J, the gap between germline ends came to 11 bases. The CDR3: CASSLGPREYEQYF. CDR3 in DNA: TGTGCCAGCAGCTTAGGCCCGAGAGAATACGAGCAGTACTTC.

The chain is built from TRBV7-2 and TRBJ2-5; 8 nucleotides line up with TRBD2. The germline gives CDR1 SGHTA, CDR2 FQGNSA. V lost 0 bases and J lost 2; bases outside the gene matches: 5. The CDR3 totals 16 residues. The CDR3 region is CASSLARASGQETQYF. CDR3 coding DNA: TGTGCCAGCAGCTTAGCGCGGGCTAGCGGGCAAGAGACCCAGTACTTC.

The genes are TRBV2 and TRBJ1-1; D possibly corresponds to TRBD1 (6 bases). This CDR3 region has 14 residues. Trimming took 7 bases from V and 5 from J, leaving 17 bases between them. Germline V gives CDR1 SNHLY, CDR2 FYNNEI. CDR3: CASKRGGEWTEAFF. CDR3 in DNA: TGTGCCAGCAAGCGGGGGGGCGAGTGGACTGAAGCTTTCTTT.

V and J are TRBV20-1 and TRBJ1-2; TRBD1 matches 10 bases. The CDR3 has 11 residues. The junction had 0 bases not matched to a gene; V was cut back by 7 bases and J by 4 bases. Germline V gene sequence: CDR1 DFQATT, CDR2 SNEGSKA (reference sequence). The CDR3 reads CSGTGGYGYTF. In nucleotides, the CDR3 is TGCAGTGGGACAGGGGGCTATGGCTACACCTTC.

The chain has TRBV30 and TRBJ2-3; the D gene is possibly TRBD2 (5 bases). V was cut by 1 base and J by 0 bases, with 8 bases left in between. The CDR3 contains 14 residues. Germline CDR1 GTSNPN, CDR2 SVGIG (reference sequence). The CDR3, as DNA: TGTGCCTGGAGTGGGTGGACTAGCACAGATACGCAGTATTTT. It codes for CAWSGWTSTDTQYF.

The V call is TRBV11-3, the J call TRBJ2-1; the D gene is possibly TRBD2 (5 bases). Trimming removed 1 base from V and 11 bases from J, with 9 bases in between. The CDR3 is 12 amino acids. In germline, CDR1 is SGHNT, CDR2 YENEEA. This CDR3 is CASSLVSGQQFF. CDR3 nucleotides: TGTGCCAGCAGCTTAGTGAGCGGCCAGCAGTTCTTC.

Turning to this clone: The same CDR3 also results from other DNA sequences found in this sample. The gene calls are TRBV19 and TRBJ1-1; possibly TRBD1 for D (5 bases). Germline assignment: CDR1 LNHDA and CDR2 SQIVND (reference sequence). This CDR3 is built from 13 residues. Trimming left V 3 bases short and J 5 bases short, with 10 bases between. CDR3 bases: TGTGCCAGTAGTATTCAAGGGGATACTGAAGCTTTCTTT. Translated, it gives CASSIQGDTEAFF.

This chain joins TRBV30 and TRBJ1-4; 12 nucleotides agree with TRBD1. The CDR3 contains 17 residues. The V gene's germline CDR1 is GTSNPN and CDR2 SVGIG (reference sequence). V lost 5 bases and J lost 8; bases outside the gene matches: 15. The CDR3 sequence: CAWGTPGQGALGEKLFF. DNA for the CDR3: TGTGCCTGGGGTACTCCGGGACAGGGGGCTCTCGGAGAAAAACTGTTTTTT.

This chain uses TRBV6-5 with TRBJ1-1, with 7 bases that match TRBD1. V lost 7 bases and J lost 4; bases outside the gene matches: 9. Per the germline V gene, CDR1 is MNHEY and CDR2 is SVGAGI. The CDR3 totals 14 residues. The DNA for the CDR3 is TGTGCCAGCACCACAGCCAGGGGGTTCACTGAAGCTTTCTTT. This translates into CASTTARGFTEAFF.

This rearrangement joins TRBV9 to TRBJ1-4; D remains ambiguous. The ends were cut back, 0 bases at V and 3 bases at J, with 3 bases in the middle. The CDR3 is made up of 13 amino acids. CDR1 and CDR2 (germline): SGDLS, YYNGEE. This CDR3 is CASSVAPNEKLFF. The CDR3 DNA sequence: TGTGCCAGCAGCGTAGCTCCTAATGAAAAACTGTTTTTT.

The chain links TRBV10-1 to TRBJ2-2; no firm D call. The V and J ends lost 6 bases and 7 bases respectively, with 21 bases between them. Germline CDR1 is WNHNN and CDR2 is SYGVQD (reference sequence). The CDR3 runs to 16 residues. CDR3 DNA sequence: TGCGCCAGCAGCCATCCACTGACACGGCCGGACGGGGAGCTGTTTTTT. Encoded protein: CASSHPLTRPDGELFF.